These T cell receptor beta chains were read from a single sample in a study of T cell repertoires in cytomegalovirus infection. TCRdb reanalysed the reads using MiXCR and keeps one entry per CDR3 protein. The table has about 830,000 distinct CDR3 sequences, less than 35% seen once; the top ten hold roughly 12%. These receptors are not linked to any known antigen. Source: cultured CD8+ T cells from PBMCs, taken from culture after CMV antigen stimulation. Source of these receptors: a human donor in good health (CMV status not recorded). Some clones in this sample may be carry-over from other donors' samples. CDR3s include the opening cysteine and the closing phenylalanine or tryptophan.

TRBV7-2	TRBJ2-7	CASSFSPGGDEQYF
TRBV27	TRBJ2-2	CASSARTGRTGELFF
TRBV14	TRBJ1-3	CASSHPAAGNTIYF
TRBV6-6	TRBJ2-5	CASSYSVGAQKVETQYF
TRBV5-6	TRBJ2-1	CASSLAGGGLINEQFF
TRBV7-9	TRBJ1-2	CASSSGQLNYGYTF
TRBV6-5	TRBJ2-7	CASSYSGLDEQYF
TRBV7-9	TRBJ2-2	CASTTGGFLATGELFF
TRBV7-2	TRBJ2-3	CASSSRITDTQYF
TRBV7-6	TRBJ1-2	CASSLVSGSESYTF
TRBV5-6	TRBJ2-2	CASNTVNTGELFF
TRBV6-5	TRBJ1-2	CASSYSGQGLSRYGYTF
TRBV7-9	TRBJ2-1	CASSPGTSIYNEQFF
TRBV7-2	TRBJ1-1	CASSLVGEWDRGHTEAFF
TRBV2	TRBJ2-2	CARGEDNTGELFF
TRBV20-1	TRBJ2-3	CSARDRGRPTQYF
TRBV27	TRBJ2-3	CVSSTRDRGTDTQYF
TRBV7-9	TRBJ2-1	CASSSTPPGLADNEQFF
TRBV27	TRBJ2-7	CASSSADGTYEQYF
TRBV20-1	TRBJ2-1	CSARDTSGSSSYNEQFF
TRBV7-2	TRBJ2-4	CASTSGLYDIQYF
TRBV6-2/TRBV6-3	TRBJ1-1	CASSYGEVTEAFF
TRBV7-2	TRBJ1-5	CASSLKANQPQHF
TRBV12-3/TRBV12-4	TRBJ2-6	CASSFMVEAYTGANVLTF
TRBV15	TRBJ1-5	CATSRDEGGGQPQHF
TRBV27	TRBJ1-1	CASSSGQGKRGTEAFF
TRBV5-1	TRBJ2-1	CASSPGLAGEPPYNEQFF
TRBV6-1	TRBJ2-2	CASSYRWRGGRTGELFF
TRBV20-1	TRBJ2-2	CSARGTQHTGELFF
TRBV4-1	TRBJ2-1	CASSHSGTGGNEQFF
TRBV7-9	TRBJ2-3	CASRRGQGAPPSTDTQYF
TRBV11-2	TRBJ1-1	CASSLDWAGAGTEAFF
TRBV7-9	TRBJ1-5	CASSAQGQPQHF
TRBV7-9	TRBJ2-3	CASKLPRDTDTQYF
TRBV6-5	TRBJ1-6	CASSYFRQVANSPLHF
TRBV7-3	TRBJ2-2	CASSRTSLAGELFF
TRBV6-2/TRBV6-3	TRBJ1-5	CATQWDSVNQPQHF
TRBV7-9	TRBJ1-6	CASSDGGLNSPLHF
TRBV20-1	TRBJ1-2	CSARAPGSNYGYTF
TRBV7-9	TRBJ1-5	CASSSDRENSNQPQHF
TRBV7-6	TRBJ2-4	CASSPRRGQAKNIQYF
TRBV12-3/TRBV12-4	TRBJ1-1	CASSPYRGRKDTEAFF
TRBV19	TRBJ1-5	CASTSTSGDSQPQHF
TRBV12-3/TRBV12-4	TRBJ2-3	CASSFKRGSLTDTQYF
TRBV7-9	TRBJ2-7	CASSLTNLGDEQYF
TRBV4-2	TRBJ2-1	CASSQAAGGGNEQFF
TRBV27	TRBJ1-6	CASSLGWGPNSPLHF
TRBV6-1	TRBJ2-3	CASSEYSSTDTQYF
TRBV4-3	TRBJ2-1	CASSHLPGQGHNEQFF
TRBV20-1	TRBJ2-1	CSARDRDRGFDEQFF
TRBV27	TRBJ2-7	CASSHQTGGSYEQYF
TRBV6-6	TRBJ2-3	CASSYPPGLAGGQAPDTQYF
TRBV28	TRBJ1-3	CASSLSGFSGNTIYF
TRBV5-1	TRBJ1-1	CASSLKWGNTEAFF
TRBV7-9	TRBJ1-1	CASSFWNTEAFF
TRBV19	TRBJ2-7	CASSLRGQGAYYEQYF
TRBV6-1	TRBJ1-2	CASSPKGGWVDTF
TRBV6-5	TRBJ1-1	CASGYYKGKAFF
TRBV4-1	TRBJ2-1	CASSRSRGTDNEQFF